Listed below are T cell receptor beta chains from one sample, sequenced in a study of neurological immune-mediated disorders. In TCRdb, the 5' RACE reads were re-called with MiXCR into one record per CDR3 protein. The table has tens of thousands of distinct CDR3 sequences, 4.5% to 7% seen once. Sequenced input: CD4+ T cells from blood. These receptors all come from a young woman with multiple sclerosis. Both conserved end residues are part of each CDR3. Fields, in order: J gene, D gene, clone size, CDR3 length, V gene, CDR3 protein, CDR3 DNA. D genes are given only for firm matches. Some rows mark clone size as missing; the rest say once, few, many or name a class of expanded clone.

j_call: TRBJ1-2; d_call: .; clone_size: medium-sized; cdr3_length: 11; v_call: TRBV7-9; cdr3_aa: CASSRQYGYTF; cdr3_nt: TGTGCCAGCAGCCGACAGTATGGCTACACCTTC
j_call: TRBJ2-6; d_call: .; clone_size: many; cdr3_length: 15; v_call: TRBV20-1; cdr3_aa: CSSYRGGSGANVLTF; cdr3_nt: TGCAGTTCGTACAGGGGAGGCTCTGGGGCCAACGTCCTGACTTTC
j_call: TRBJ1-4; d_call: TRBD1; clone_size: many; cdr3_length: 15; v_call: TRBV9; cdr3_aa: CASSPRTGMNEKLFF; cdr3_nt: TGTGCCAGCAGCCCGCGGACAGGAATGAATGAAAAACTGTTTTTT
j_call: TRBJ1-2; d_call: TRBD1; clone_size: .; cdr3_length: 16; v_call: TRBV4-1; cdr3_aa: CASNRDRESGNYGYTF; cdr3_nt: TGCGCCAGCAACCGGGACAGGGAGTCGGGAAACTATGGCTACACCTTC
j_call: TRBJ2-3; d_call: .; clone_size: many; cdr3_length: 12; v_call: TRBV12-3/TRBV12-4; cdr3_aa: CASSHNTDTQYF; cdr3_nt: TGTGCCAGCAGCCACAACACAGATACGCAGTATTTT
j_call: TRBJ2-2; d_call: .; clone_size: .; cdr3_length: 15; v_call: TRBV27; cdr3_aa: CASTSGAHITGELFF; cdr3_nt: TGTGCCAGCACCTCGGGGGCCCACATCACCGGGGAGCTGTTTTTT
j_call: TRBJ2-3; d_call: .; clone_size: many; cdr3_length: 11; v_call: TRBV7-2; cdr3_aa: CASSDHGTQYF; cdr3_nt: TGTGCCAGCAGCGATCATGGTACGCAGTATTTT
j_call: TRBJ2-6; d_call: .; clone_size: many; cdr3_length: 15; v_call: TRBV18; cdr3_aa: CASSPQGAGANVLTF; cdr3_nt: TGTGCCAGCTCACCACAGGGTGCCGGGGCCAACGTCCTGACTTTC
j_call: TRBJ2-3; d_call: TRBD2; clone_size: many; cdr3_length: 18; v_call: TRBV6-6; cdr3_aa: CASRRPASGSKSTDTQYF; cdr3_nt: TGTGCCAGCAGAAGGCCGGCTAGCGGGAGTAAAAGCACAGATACGCAGTATTTT
j_call: TRBJ2-1; d_call: TRBD2; clone_size: many; cdr3_length: 15; v_call: TRBV20-1; cdr3_aa: CSARISGSPYNEQFF; cdr3_nt: TGCAGTGCTCGTATAAGCGGGAGCCCCTACAATGAGCAGTTCTTC
j_call: TRBJ1-1; d_call: .; clone_size: many; cdr3_length: 12; v_call: TRBV20-1; cdr3_aa: CSALDQNTEAFF; cdr3_nt: TGCAGTGCTTTGGACCAGAACACTGAAGCTTTCTTT
j_call: TRBJ2-7; d_call: TRBD2; clone_size: many; cdr3_length: 14; v_call: TRBV9; cdr3_aa: CASSVSGGAREQYF; cdr3_nt: TGTGCCAGCAGCGTTAGCGGGGGGGCCCGTGAGCAGTACTTC
j_call: TRBJ2-3; d_call: TRBD2; clone_size: many; cdr3_length: 18; v_call: TRBV20-1; cdr3_aa: CSARDPWGTSGSSDTQYF; cdr3_nt: TGCAGTGCTAGAGATCCCTGGGGGACTAGCGGGAGCTCGGATACGCAGTATTTT
j_call: TRBJ1-2; d_call: .; clone_size: many; cdr3_length: 13; v_call: TRBV7-2; cdr3_aa: CASSLDRSYGYTF; cdr3_nt: TGTGCCAGCAGCCTGGACAGAAGCTATGGCTACACCTTC
j_call: TRBJ2-1; d_call: TRBD2; clone_size: .; cdr3_length: 15; v_call: TRBV20-1; cdr3_aa: CSANAGTSGGYEQFF; cdr3_nt: TGCAGTGCTAACGCGGGGACTAGCGGGGGTTATGAGCAGTTCTTC
j_call: TRBJ1-5; d_call: .; clone_size: many; cdr3_length: 15; v_call: TRBV15; cdr3_aa: CATSRDPGSNQPQHF; cdr3_nt: TGTGCCACCAGCAGAGATCCCGGAAGCAATCAGCCCCAGCATTTT
j_call: TRBJ2-5; d_call: .; clone_size: medium-sized; cdr3_length: 14; v_call: TRBV7-9; cdr3_aa: CASSILSPQQTQYF; cdr3_nt: TGTGCCAGCAGCATTCTATCCCCCCAGCAGACCCAGTACTTC
j_call: TRBJ2-5; d_call: TRBD2; clone_size: many; cdr3_length: 15; v_call: TRBV28; cdr3_aa: CASSPRLAGGETQYF; cdr3_nt: TGTGCCAGCAGTCCTCGACTAGCGGGGGGCGAGACCCAGTACTTC
j_call: TRBJ2-1; d_call: .; clone_size: many; cdr3_length: 14; v_call: TRBV2; cdr3_aa: CASSQGLNYNEQFF; cdr3_nt: TGTGCCAGCAGCCAGGGACTCAACTACAATGAGCAGTTCTTC
j_call: TRBJ2-1; d_call: .; clone_size: many; cdr3_length: 13; v_call: TRBV20-1; cdr3_aa: CSARDSRGNEQFF; cdr3_nt: TGCAGTGCTAGAGATAGTAGAGGCAATGAGCAGTTCTTC
j_call: TRBJ1-4; d_call: .; clone_size: many; cdr3_length: 16; v_call: TRBV7-9; cdr3_aa: CASSSDGTATNEKLFF; cdr3_nt: TGTGCCAGCAGCTCGGATGGGACCGCAACTAATGAAAAACTGTTTTTT
j_call: TRBJ1-1; d_call: .; clone_size: many; cdr3_length: 11; v_call: TRBV2; cdr3_aa: CASSVETEAFF; cdr3_nt: TGTGCCAGCAGTGTCGAGACTGAAGCTTTCTTT
j_call: TRBJ1-1; d_call: TRBD1; clone_size: .; cdr3_length: 14; v_call: TRBV12-3/TRBV12-4; cdr3_aa: CASNPTGVVAEAFF; cdr3_nt: TGTGCCAGCAATCCTACAGGGGTGGTAGCTGAAGCTTTCTTT
j_call: TRBJ2-3; d_call: .; clone_size: .; cdr3_length: 14; v_call: TRBV19; cdr3_aa: CASHGGRSTDTQYF; cdr3_nt: TGTGCCAGTCACGGGGGCCGAAGCACAGATACGCAGTATTTT
j_call: TRBJ1-6; d_call: .; clone_size: many; cdr3_length: 16; v_call: TRBV6-5; cdr3_aa: CASSYQAGTYNSPLHF; cdr3_nt: TGTGCCAGCAGTTACCAGGCAGGAACCTATAATTCACCCCTCCACTTT
j_call: TRBJ1-1; d_call: .; clone_size: many; cdr3_length: 14; v_call: TRBV6-1; cdr3_aa: CASRADRRNTEAFF; cdr3_nt: TGTGCCAGCAGAGCCGACAGGCGGAACACTGAAGCTTTCTTT
j_call: TRBJ2-2; d_call: .; clone_size: many; cdr3_length: 15; v_call: TRBV5-1; cdr3_aa: CASSYITRNTGELFF; cdr3_nt: TGCGCCAGCAGCTATATAACCAGGAACACCGGGGAGCTGTTTTTT
j_call: TRBJ2-7; d_call: TRBD2; clone_size: many; cdr3_length: 19; v_call: TRBV10-3; cdr3_aa: CAISELGGAQRAVAYEQYF; cdr3_nt: TGTGCCATCAGTGAGTTGGGAGGGGCACAGCGGGCGGTAGCCTACGAGCAGTACTTC
j_call: TRBJ1-2; d_call: .; clone_size: many; cdr3_length: 15; v_call: TRBV5-1; cdr3_aa: CASSSLGGTDYGYTF; cdr3_nt: TGCGCCAGCAGCTCCTTGGGGGGCACAGACTATGGCTACACCTTC
j_call: TRBJ2-5; d_call: TRBD2; clone_size: many; cdr3_length: 17; v_call: TRBV6-2/TRBV6-3; cdr3_aa: CASSYRRGAGGTETQYF; cdr3_nt: TGTGCCAGCAGTTACCGTCGCGGAGCGGGGGGGACAGAGACCCAGTACTTC
j_call: TRBJ1-2; d_call: .; clone_size: many; cdr3_length: 15; v_call: TRBV15; cdr3_aa: CATSRDGAGNYGYTF; cdr3_nt: TGTGCCACCAGCAGAGATGGGGCAGGCAACTATGGCTACACCTTC
j_call: TRBJ2-1; d_call: TRBD2; clone_size: many; cdr3_length: 16; v_call: TRBV5-1; cdr3_aa: CASSRTSGVALNEQFF; cdr3_nt: TGCGCCAGCAGCCGGACTAGCGGGGTAGCCCTCAATGAGCAGTTCTTC
j_call: TRBJ1-1; d_call: TRBD1; clone_size: many; cdr3_length: 15; v_call: TRBV27; cdr3_aa: CASTKDRGLSTEAFF; cdr3_nt: TGTGCCAGCACCAAAGACAGGGGGCTGAGCACTGAAGCTTTCTTT
j_call: TRBJ2-2; d_call: TRBD1; clone_size: .; cdr3_length: 17; v_call: TRBV6-1; cdr3_aa: CASSEEWGQGLGGELFF; cdr3_nt: TGTGCCAGCAGTGAAGAATGGGGACAGGGGCTAGGCGGGGAGCTGTTTTTT
j_call: TRBJ2-7; d_call: TRBD1; clone_size: many; cdr3_length: 14; v_call: TRBV7-9; cdr3_aa: CASSFPTGPYEQYF; cdr3_nt: TGTGCCAGCAGCTTCCCGACAGGGCCTTACGAGCAGTACTTC
j_call: TRBJ1-6; d_call: TRBD1; clone_size: many; cdr3_length: 16; v_call: TRBV5-1; cdr3_aa: CASRPGQGEKNSPLHF; cdr3_nt: TGCGCCAGCAGACCCGGACAGGGTGAAAAGAATTCACCCCTCCACTTT
j_call: TRBJ2-7; d_call: .; clone_size: many; cdr3_length: 13; v_call: TRBV7-2; cdr3_aa: CASSSRATYEQYF; cdr3_nt: TGTGCCAGCAGCTCCCGAGCTACCTACGAGCAGTACTTC
j_call: TRBJ1-6; d_call: TRBD1; clone_size: .; cdr3_length: 14; v_call: TRBV30; cdr3_aa: CAWRTDRGVSPLHF; cdr3_nt: TGTGCCTGGAGAACTGACAGGGGGGTTTCACCCCTCCACTTT
j_call: TRBJ2-3; d_call: .; clone_size: few; cdr3_length: 15; v_call: TRBV28; cdr3_aa: CASSFEGEGVDTQYF; cdr3_nt: TGTGCCAGCAGTTTTGAAGGAGAAGGGGTAGATACGCAGTATTTT
j_call: TRBJ2-3; d_call: TRBD2; clone_size: many; cdr3_length: 17; v_call: TRBV6-5; cdr3_aa: CASTPGGLAGGPDTQYF; cdr3_nt: TGTGCCAGCACCCCCGGGGGACTAGCGGGGGGGCCCGATACGCAGTATTTT
j_call: TRBJ2-3; d_call: .; clone_size: many; cdr3_length: 15; v_call: TRBV20-1; cdr3_aa: CSARALGESTDTQYF; cdr3_nt: TGCAGTGCTAGAGCCCTCGGGGAGAGCACAGATACGCAGTATTTT
j_call: TRBJ2-2; d_call: TRBD1; clone_size: many; cdr3_length: 16; v_call: TRBV7-8; cdr3_aa: CASSRRDRGGTGELFF; cdr3_nt: TGTGCCAGCAGCCGAAGGGACAGGGGCGGCACCGGGGAGCTGTTTTTT
j_call: TRBJ2-5; d_call: .; clone_size: few; cdr3_length: 12; v_call: TRBV29-1; cdr3_aa: CSAVRDLETQYF; cdr3_nt: TGCAGCGCTGTCCGGGATTTAGAGACCCAGTACTTC
j_call: TRBJ2-3; d_call: .; clone_size: many; cdr3_length: 18; v_call: TRBV6-2/TRBV6-3; cdr3_aa: CASSSRPNWGGVTDTQYF; cdr3_nt: TGTGCCAGCAGTTCCCGACCCAATTGGGGTGGAGTGACAGATACGCAGTATTTT
j_call: TRBJ2-1; d_call: .; clone_size: many; cdr3_length: 14; v_call: TRBV12-3/TRBV12-4; cdr3_aa: CASKVADLYNEQFF; cdr3_nt: TGTGCCAGCAAGGTAGCGGACCTTTACAATGAGCAGTTCTTC
j_call: TRBJ1-1; d_call: .; clone_size: many; cdr3_length: 14; v_call: TRBV7-8; cdr3_aa: CASSFTGGNTEAFF; cdr3_nt: TGTGCCAGCAGCTTTACAGGCGGGAACACTGAAGCTTTCTTT
j_call: TRBJ2-3; d_call: .; clone_size: many; cdr3_length: 13; v_call: TRBV12-3/TRBV12-4; cdr3_aa: CASSRTSTDTQYF; cdr3_nt: TGTGCCAGCAGCAGAACTAGCACAGATACGCAGTATTTT
j_call: TRBJ1-4; d_call: .; clone_size: .; cdr3_length: 15; v_call: TRBV12-3/TRBV12-4; cdr3_aa: CASTPSRGSYEKLFF; cdr3_nt: TGTGCCAGCACCCCAAGTAGGGGTAGTTATGAAAAACTGTTTTTT
j_call: TRBJ2-7; d_call: .; clone_size: .; cdr3_length: 15; v_call: TRBV3-1; cdr3_aa: CASSRGGRSSYEQYF; cdr3_nt: TGTGCCAGCAGCCGGGGGGGCCGGAGCTCCTACGAGCAGTACTTC
j_call: TRBJ1-3; d_call: .; clone_size: many; cdr3_length: 17; v_call: TRBV9; cdr3_aa: CASSAIATQGAGNTIYF; cdr3_nt: TGTGCCAGCAGCGCCATTGCGACGCAAGGGGCTGGAAACACCATATATTTT
j_call: TRBJ1-4; d_call: .; clone_size: .; cdr3_length: 11; v_call: TRBV12-3/TRBV12-4; cdr3_aa: CASSSNEKLFF; cdr3_nt: TGTGCCAGCAGTTCGAATGAAAAACTGTTTTTT
j_call: TRBJ1-2; d_call: .; clone_size: many; cdr3_length: 12; v_call: TRBV6-6; cdr3_aa: CASSSHPYGYTF; cdr3_nt: TGTGCCAGCAGTTCCCATCCCTATGGCTACACCTTC
j_call: TRBJ2-5; d_call: .; clone_size: many; cdr3_length: 14; v_call: TRBV27; cdr3_aa: CASSWGTKGETQYF; cdr3_nt: TGTGCCAGCAGTTGGGGAACGAAAGGGGAGACCCAGTACTTC
j_call: TRBJ1-2; d_call: TRBD1; clone_size: .; cdr3_length: 15; v_call: TRBV29-1; cdr3_aa: CSVDSGQGPNYGYTF; cdr3_nt: TGCAGCGTTGATAGTGGACAGGGACCTAACTATGGCTACACCTTC
j_call: TRBJ2-1; d_call: .; clone_size: many; cdr3_length: 16; v_call: TRBV5-4; cdr3_aa: CASSLVAGGSRNEQFF; cdr3_nt: TGTGCCAGCAGCTTGGTTGCCGGTGGGAGTCGGAATGAGCAGTTCTTC
j_call: TRBJ2-3; d_call: TRBD2; clone_size: many; cdr3_length: 13; v_call: TRBV29-1; cdr3_aa: CSAKDGGTDTQYF; cdr3_nt: TGCAGCGCAAAGGACGGGGGGACAGATACGCAGTATTTT
j_call: TRBJ1-6; d_call: .; clone_size: many; cdr3_length: 16; v_call: TRBV7-8; cdr3_aa: CASSPQTSSYNSPLHF; cdr3_nt: TGTGCCAGCAGCCCCCAAACGAGCTCCTATAATTCACCCCTCCACTTT
j_call: TRBJ1-1; d_call: .; clone_size: many; cdr3_length: 14; v_call: TRBV20-1; cdr3_aa: CSARDDIRWTEAFF; cdr3_nt: TGCAGTGCTAGAGACGACATTAGATGGACTGAAGCTTTCTTT
j_call: TRBJ1-2; d_call: TRBD1; clone_size: many; cdr3_length: 13; v_call: TRBV25-1; cdr3_aa: CASSEEQGAGYTF; cdr3_nt: TGTGCCAGCAGTGAAGAACAGGGGGCTGGCTACACCTTC